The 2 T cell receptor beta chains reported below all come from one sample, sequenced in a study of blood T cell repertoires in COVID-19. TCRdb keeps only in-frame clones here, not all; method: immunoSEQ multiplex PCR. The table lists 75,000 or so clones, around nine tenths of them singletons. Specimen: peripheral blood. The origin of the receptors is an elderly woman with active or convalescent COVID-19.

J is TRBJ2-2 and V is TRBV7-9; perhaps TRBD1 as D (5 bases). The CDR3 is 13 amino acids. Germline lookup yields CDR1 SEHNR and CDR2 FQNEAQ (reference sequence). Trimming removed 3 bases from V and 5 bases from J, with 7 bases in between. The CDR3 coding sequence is TGTGCCAGCAGCTTGTCAGGGACCGGGGAGCTGTTTTTT. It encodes CASSLSGTGELFF.

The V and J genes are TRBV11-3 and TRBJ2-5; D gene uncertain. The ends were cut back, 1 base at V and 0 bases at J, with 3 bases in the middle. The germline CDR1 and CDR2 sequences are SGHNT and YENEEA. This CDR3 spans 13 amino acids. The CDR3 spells CASSLGHQETQYF. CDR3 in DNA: TGTGCCAGCAGCTTAGGGCACCAAGAGACCCAGTACTTC.